The T cell receptor beta chain described here comes from a study of blood T cell repertoires in COVID-19. For the study at large: COVID-19 samples, acute and convalescent, were from the United States, Italy and Spain. T cells, B-cell-depleted T cells, or PBMCs provided the cDNA or gDNA that served as material.

Generated by immunoSEQ multiplex PCR, the TCRdb table keeps only in-frame clones and is missing some. The sample yields just under 350,000 clones, around 88% seen once. The CDR3 is made up of 15 amino acids. The germline V gene encodes CDR1 SGHTA and CDR2 FQGNSA. J lost 8 bases, V lost 1 base, and 8 bases had no gene match. The chain carries TRBV7-2 and TRBJ2-1; TRBD1 aligns across 7 bases. This receptor was obtained from a man younger than 40 with active or convalescent COVID-19. The sequenced sample was peripheral blood. The DNA for the CDR3 is TGTGCCAGCAGCTTAGGAGGGACAGTAGGGTATGAGCAGTTCTTC. It encodes CASSLGGTVGYEQFF.